This T cell receptor beta chain was obtained from a study of OX40 agonist ivuxolimab in advanced cancers. Study-level background: Patients took ivuxolimab, an agonistic anti-OX40 (CD134) antibody. Having had anti-PD-1, anti-PD-L1 or anti-CTLA-4 therapy before was allowed, and about 42% had some.

The protocol was immunoSEQ multiplex PCR, while the TCRdb copy is restricted to in-frame clones and leaves out a portion. Here the sample spans tens of thousands of clones, 85% to 95% being singletons. Germline assignment: CDR1 SGHNT and CDR2 YYREEE (reference sequence). The length of the CDR3 is 16 residues. V lost 4 bases, J lost 3 bases, and 19 bases lay in between. This receptor was obtained from an adult with an advanced solid tumor such as melanoma, head and neck, liver or kidney cancer. The sequencing here drew on CD4+ or CD8+ T cells sorted from blood, taken in a trial of the OX40 agonist ivuxolimab. The rearrangement joins TRBV5-4 to TRBJ1-1; D is perhaps TRBD1 (5 bases). The CDR3, as DNA: TGTGCCAGCAGCCAAGAACGGGGCCGATTCGACACTGAAGCTTTCTTT. Its protein product is CASSQERGRFDTEAFF.